These 20 T cell receptor beta chains were sequenced from one sample in a study of vaccination effects on CD4 cells after COVID-19 (dated by TCRdb to 2022 to 2024). Library generation was performed with the immunoSEQ multiplex PCR assay. In its TCRdb copy, this immuneACCESS table keeps in-frame sequences only and misses some clones. Where compared with another copy, unresolved V genes explain less than half of these, and the others have no known cause. The table for this sample lists some 74,000 clones; about 86% of them were counted only once. More than 1% of the sample is taken by the ten largest. Antigen specificity for these receptors is unknown. In the ViraFEST assay, PBMC were stimulated with viral peptide pools, and TCR sequencing was then used to find antigen-specific CD4+ T cell clonotypes based on their expansion. After approximately 11 days of culture, CD4+ T cells were isolated with the EasySep CD4+ T cell isolation kit. Each participant received two doses of an mRNA SARS-CoV-2 vaccine, either BNT162b2 or mRNA-1273.

This sample comprised CD4+ T cells from PBMCs cultured with HCoV-229E spike peptides, obtained after COVID-19 vaccination. The cell subset or site label of this sample denotes: HCoV-229E spike overlapping peptide pool stimulation. The receptor source for this set is a human donor who received a COVID-19 vaccine.

J is TRBJ2-3 and V is TRBV24-1, with 9 nucleotides matching TRBD1. V shed 5 bases and J 2 bases; nucleotides not matched to a gene: 4. Germline CDR1 KGHDR, CDR2 SFDVKD. This CDR3 comprises 15 residues. The CDR3 DNA reads as TGTGCCACCAGTGGGACAGGGGCGTACACAGATACGCAGTATTTT. Protein product: CATSGTGAYTDTQYF.

The V and J genes are TRBV7-2 and TRBJ2-1, with TRBD1 as a possible D gene (6 bases). Trimming took off 5 bases at V and 6 bases at J, with 11 bases between the two ends. Germline V gives CDR1 SGHTA, CDR2 FQGNSA. The CDR3 contains 13 residues. The DNA of the CDR3 is TGTGCCAGCAGCCCTACAGGGCGCAATGAGCAGTTCTTC. Its protein is CASSPTGRNEQFF.

The genes are TRBV6-1 and TRBJ1-3; 10 positions match TRBD1. Losses at the gene ends were 4 bases for V and 0 bases for J; bases not matched to a gene: 15. The CDR3 has 20 residues. The germline V gene encodes CDR1 MNHNS and CDR2 SASEGT. The CDR3 sequence is CASSVLGQGYGKGSGNTIYF. The CDR3 region has the DNA TGTGCCAGCAGTGTTCTGGGACAGGGGTACGGTAAGGGCTCTGGAAACACCATATATTTT.

V and J are TRBV5-8 and TRBJ2-2; a weak D match, TRBD2 (6 bases). The CDR3 totals 14 residues. V lost 6 bases, J lost 6 bases, and 15 bases lay in between. CDR1 SGHTS and CDR2 YDEGEE come from the germline V gene. The chain's CDR3 is CASTRRGVSGELFF. CDR3 nucleotide sequence: TGTGCCAGCACTCGACGCGGGGTCTCCGGGGAGCTGTTTTTT.

The V and J genes are TRBV12-3 or TRBV12-4 and TRBJ1-1, with D unresolved. The CDR3 runs 13 residues. V gave up 3 bases and J gave up 1 base, with 6 bases separating them. The CDR3 here is CASSFSPNTEAFF. CDR3 DNA sequence: TGTGCCAGCAGTTTCTCACCGAACACTGAAGCTTTCTTT.

The chain has TRBV3-1 (or the pseudogene TRBV3-2) and TRBJ2-4, with 8 bases matching TRBD2. With 0 bases clipped from V and 8 bases from J, the junction kept 0 bases outside the gene matches. This CDR3 contains 13 residues. Germline V gene sequence: CDR1 LGHDT, CDR2 YNNKEL (reference sequence). CDR3: CASSQEAGDIQYF. CDR3 nucleotides: TGTGCCAGCAGCCAAGAAGCGGGGGACATTCAGTACTTC.

The genes are TRBV19 and TRBJ1-3, with D possibly matching TRBD1 (5 bases). Germline CDR1 reads LNHDA; CDR2 reads SQIVND (reference sequence). Trimming pared 8 bases from V and 3 bases from J, leaving 17 bases between. This CDR3 spans 15 amino acids. DNA for the CDR3: TGTGCCAGTGGAGGGGTAGGGGCTCGTGGAAACACCATATATTTT. It codes for CASGGVGARGNTIYF.

The rearrangement uses TRBV30 and TRBJ2-2; 9 bases are shared with TRBD2. The CDR3 covers 16 residues. The germline V gene has CDR1 GTSNPN and CDR2 SVGIG (reference sequence). V shed 5 bases, J shed 3 bases, and the junction held 10 bases outside the gene matches. The CDR3, as DNA: TGTGCCTGGGACCGACCCGGCGGGGGGGACACCGGGGAGCTGTTTTTT. Its protein product is CAWDRPGGGDTGELFF.

The table lists this clone with a count of one. The same CDR3 is also encoded by other DNA sequences in this sample. V is TRBV3-1 (or the pseudogene TRBV3-2) and J is TRBJ2-3; D is ambiguous. Germline CDR1 reads LGHDT; CDR2 reads YNNKEL (reference sequence). V was shortened by 1 base and J by 4 bases, with 0 bases between the two germline ends. This CDR3 has 11 amino acids. The CDR3 is CASSQADTQYF. The CDR3, as DNA: TGTGCCAGCAGCCAAGCAGATACGCAGTATTTT.

Note on this clone: This sample also contains other DNA sequences that code for the same CDR3. The chain combines TRBV6-5 with TRBJ2-2; D is uncertain. Germline loops: CDR1 MNHEY, CDR2 SVGAGI. The ends were cut back, 4 bases at V and 3 bases at J, with 3 bases in the middle. The CDR3 is 12 amino acids. CDR3 DNA sequence: TGTGCCAGCAGTTCGTACACCGGGGAGCTGTTTTTT. This sequence encodes CASSSYTGELFF.

The rearrangement links TRBV28 to TRBJ1-3, with D possibly matching TRBD1 (5 bases). The CDR3 spans 14 residues. Germline V CDR1 and CDR2: MDHEN, SYDVKM. The ends were cut back, 8 bases at V and 0 bases at J, with 11 bases in the middle. As DNA, the CDR3 is TGTGCCAGCGCGGCAGGGAGCTCTGGAAACACCATATATTTT. As protein: CASAAGSSGNTIYF.

The CDR3 DNA sequence: TGTGCCAGCAGGGGAGGCCGAGCTAACTATGGCTACACCTTC. It is translated as CASRGGRANYGYTF. The V gene is TRBV6-5, the J gene TRBJ1-2, with D unclear. V lost 6 bases to trimming and J lost 0 bases, with 11 bases between them. This CDR3 is 14 amino acids long. Germline loops: CDR1 MNHEY, CDR2 SVGAGI.

The V call is TRBV19, the J call TRBJ1-2, with 9 bases fitting TRBD1. V trimming: 6 bases; J trimming: 5 bases; junction bases outside the gene matches: 13. CDR1 LNHDA and CDR2 SQIVND come from the germline V gene (reference sequence). The CDR3 has 16 residues. CDR3 protein: CASRKQGARTFYGYTF. The CDR3 bases are TGTGCCAGTAGGAAACAGGGGGCGCGAACTTTTTATGGCTACACCTTC.

The gene calls are TRBV11-2 and TRBJ2-5, with D perhaps TRBD1 (7 bases). The CDR3 runs to 14 residues. Trimming stripped 0 bases from V and 5 bases from J, with 10 bases between. Germline V CDR1 and CDR2: SGHAT, FQNNGV. CDR3 nucleotides: TGTGCCAGCAGCTTAGACAGGGGGAGGGAGACCCAGTACTTC. Translating it yields CASSLDRGRETQYF.

The chain uses TRBV4-2 and TRBJ2-4, with 7 bases fitting TRBD2. The germline gives CDR1 LGHNA, CDR2 YNFKEQ. The CDR3 is 16 amino acids. Losses at the gene ends were 0 bases for V and 7 bases for J; bases not matched to a gene: 9. The CDR3 protein is CASSQDSAGEANIQYF. The CDR3 DNA reads TGTGCCAGCAGCCAAGATTCCGCGGGGGAAGCCAACATTCAGTACTTC.

V usage is TRBV6-1 and J usage is TRBJ2-7, with a tentative D call TRBD2 (5 bases). Germline loops: CDR1 MNHNS, CDR2 SASEGT. This CDR3 spans 13 amino acids. V was pared by 3 bases and J by 3 bases, with 9 bases between. The CDR3 protein is CASSDADYYEQYV. The CDR3 DNA sequence: TGTGCCAGCAGTGACGCAGACTACTACGAGCAGTACGTC.

The J gene is TRBJ2-3, the V gene TRBV9, with 14 nucleotides matching TRBD2. CDR3 length: 16 residues. CDR1 is SGDLS, CDR2 YYNGEE, per germline. V shed 2 bases, J shed 5 bases, and the junction held 4 bases outside the gene matches. CDR3 bases: TGTGCCAGCAGCGTGGGACTAGCGGGGGAGGTAGATACGCAGTATTTT. As protein: CASSVGLAGEVDTQYF.

V gene TRBV2 combines with J gene TRBJ2-2; 9 bases match TRBD2. The CDR3 is 14 amino acids. Trimming took 5 bases from V and 6 from J; bases not matched to a gene: 4. Germline CDR1 and CDR2: SNHLY and FYNNEI. CDR3 amino acids: CASSYIAGAGELFF. Written as DNA, the CDR3 is TGTGCCAGCAGTTATATAGCGGGAGCCGGGGAGCTGTTTTTT.

The chain recombines TRBV6-2 or TRBV6-3 with TRBJ2-5; 11 bases agree with TRBD2. CDR3 length: 16 amino acids. The germline gives CDR1 MNHEY, CDR2 SVGEGT. The junction had 6 bases not matched to a gene; V was cut back by 5 bases and J by 1 base. As DNA, the CDR3 is TGTGCCAGCAGTATTAGCGGGGGGGCTTCCCAAGAGACCCAGTACTTC. This codes for CASSISGGASQETQYF.

This chain uses TRBV5-1 with TRBJ2-7; D not certain. Trimming pared 1 base from V and 0 bases from J, leaving 8 bases between. Germline loops: CDR1 SGHRS, CDR2 YFSETQ. CDR3 length: 14 amino acids. The CDR3 DNA is TGCGCCAGCAGCTTGAGAAGGAGCTCCTACGAGCAGTACGTC. Its protein is CASSLRRSSYEQYV.